A selection of T cell receptor beta chains follows, all from one sample in a study of T cell clones after liver transplantation. Generated by immunoSEQ multiplex PCR, the TCRdb table keeps only in-frame clones and is missing some. The sample has about 45,000 clones; approximately 86% are singletons. Sequenced material: CD4+ T cells from blood, taken 24 months after liver transplant. The source is a human patient who received a liver transplant. The T cells may come from the graft donor. Both conserved end residues are part of each CDR3. D genes are given only for firm matches. Size is omitted from some rows. Given values are once, few, many or a class for expanded clones.

v_call	j_call	d_call	clone_size	cdr3_aa	cdr3_nt
TRBV29-1	TRBJ1-1	-	-	CSLRWGAKAFF	TGCAGCCTCAGATGGGGCGCGAAAGCTTTCTTT
TRBV5-4	TRBJ2-1	TRBD1	-	CASSAGQAVGEQFF	TGTGCCAGCAGCGCGGGACAGGCCGTGGGGGAGCAGTTCTTC
TRBV5-1	TRBJ1-2	-	few	CASSAKLSKNLYGYTF	TGCGCCAGCAGCGCGAAACTAAGTAAGAATTTATATGGCTACACCTTC
TRBV4-2	TRBJ2-5	-	-	CASSQDYPGHNQETQYF	TGTGCCAGCAGCCAAGACTACCCGGGACACAACCAAGAGACCCAGTACTTC
TRBV5-4	TRBJ2-1	TRBD1	-	CASRTGTGAYNEQFF	TGTGCCAGCAGGACCGGGACAGGGGCCTACAATGAGCAGTTCTTC
TRBV4-1	TRBJ1-1	-	few	CASSRGQLNTEAFF	TGCGCCAGCAGCCGCGGACAGCTGAACACTGAAGCTTTCTTT
TRBV11-2	TRBJ1-2	-	-	CASSLQGNYGYTF	TGTGCCAGCAGCTTGCAGGGGAACTATGGCTACACCTTC
TRBV5-6	TRBJ1-2	-	-	CASSLEGPMGYYGYTF	TGTGCCAGCAGCTTGGAAGGGCCGATGGGGTACTATGGCTACACCTTC
TRBV19	TRBJ2-3	TRBD1	-	CASSTTGGWRDTQYF	TGTGCCAGTAGTACTACAGGGGGCTGGAGAGATACGCAGTATTTT
TRBV27	TRBJ1-2	-	-	CASSSGALYGYTF	TGTGCCAGCAGTTCAGGGGCGCTTTATGGCTACACCTTC
TRBV19	TRBJ1-5	-	-	CASSIFGSNQPQHF	TGTGCCAGTAGTATATTTGGGAGCAATCAGCCCCAGCATTTT
TRBV6-1	TRBJ1-2	-	few	CASSEVGYGYTF	TGTGCCAGCAGTGAAGTAGGGTATGGCTACACCTTC
TRBV7-6	TRBJ2-1	TRBD1	-	CASSLWGQAGRNNRNEQFF	TGTGCCAGCAGCTTATGGGGACAGGCGGGCAGAAACAATAGAAATGAGCAGTTCTTC
TRBV12-5	TRBJ2-6	-	-	CASGLSQAGANVLTF	TGTGCTAGTGGTTTGAGTCAGGCTGGGGCCAACGTCCTGACTTTC
TRBV7-2	TRBJ2-5	-	-	CASSLGRLSQETQYF	TGTGCCAGCAGCTTAGGAAGACTAAGCCAAGAGACCCAGTACTTC
TRBV13	TRBJ2-1	-	-	CASSLRNEQFF	TGTGCCAGCAGCCTTAGAAATGAGCAGTTCTTC
TRBV6-1	TRBJ2-5	-	few	CASSEALKRSAGQKQETQYF	TGTGCCAGCAGTGAGGCGCTTAAGCGGTCAGCGGGACAGAAACAAGAGACCCAGTACTTC
TRBV29-1	TRBJ1-1	-	-	CSARLSGPLRF	TGCAGCGCGCGCTTGTCGGGACCCCTGAGATTT
TRBV10-2	TRBJ2-7	TRBD2	-	CASSRSREGYEQYF	TGCGCCAGCAGCCGGAGTCGGGAGGGCTACGAGCAGTACTTC
TRBV6-5	TRBJ1-5	-	-	CASSYSSRSNQPQHF	TGTGCCAGCAGTTACTCGAGTAGGAGCAATCAGCCCCAGCATTTT
TRBV7-6	TRBJ2-7	-	-	CASSLERVAGAYEQYF	TGTGCCAGCAGCTTAGAAAGGGTTGCAGGGGCCTACGAGCAGTACTTC
TRBV18	TRBJ1-2	-	-	CASSPNNRDGYTF	TGTGCCAGCTCACCAAATAATAGGGATGGCTACACCTTC
TRBV28	TRBJ2-1	-	-	CASSLAVYEQFF	TGTGCCAGCAGTTTAGCCGTTTATGAGCAGTTCTTC
TRBV11-2	TRBJ1-6	-	-	CASSLVRGGTLGF	TGTGCCAGCAGCTTAGTACGGGGCGGGACTCTTGGCTTT
TRBV29-1	TRBJ2-1	-	-	CSAGPGNEQFF	TGCAGCGCTGGACCAGGAAATGAGCAGTTCTTC
TRBV5-1	TRBJ1-3	-	-	CASSLQSSGNTIYF	TGCGCCAGCAGCTTACAGAGCTCTGGAAACACCATATATTTT
TRBV19	TRBJ2-5	-	-	CASSMEETQYF	TGTGCCAGTAGTATGGAAGAGACCCAGTACTTC
TRBV18	TRBJ1-2	-	-	CASSPPSGFGYTF	TGTGCCAGCTCACCACCCTCCGGGTTTGGCTACACCTTC
TRBV5-1	TRBJ2-7	-	once	CASSRAGASLYEQYF	TGCGCCAGCAGCCGAGCCGGGGCTAGTTTGTACGAGCAGTACTTC
TRBV6-6	TRBJ2-3	-	-	CASSYQRSTDTQYF	TGTGCCAGCAGTTACCAGCGGTCCACAGATACGCAGTATTTT
TRBV12-1	TRBJ2-1	-	-	CASSHTVAGGFEQFF	TGTGCCAGCAGCCATACGGTAGCGGGGGGTTTTGAGCAGTTCTTC
TRBV6-5	TRBJ2-7	-	-	CASRASFTYEQYF	TGTGCCAGCCGGGCTAGCTTTACCTACGAGCAGTACTTC
TRBV19	TRBJ2-5	-	-	CASSIWGQGETQYF	TGTGCCAGTAGTATCTGGGGGCAGGGAGAGACCCAGTACTTC
TRBV2	TRBJ2-2	-	-	CASCKGAYTGELFF	TGTGCCAGCTGTAAAGGGGCTTACACCGGGGAGCTGTTTTTT
TRBV21-1	TRBJ2-3	-	-	CASSKSSGTSPTDTQYF	TGTGCCAGCAGCAAATCAAGCGGGACTAGCCCCACAGATACGCAGTATTTT
TRBV5-1	TRBJ1-3	-	-	CASKEGVSGNTIYF	TGCGCCAGCAAGGAGGGTGTCTCTGGAAACACCATATATTTT
TRBV2	TRBJ1-4	-	-	CASRVIQTNEKLFF	TGTGCCAGCAGGGTGATCCAAACTAATGAAAAACTGTTTTTT
TRBV5-4	TRBJ1-1	-	-	CASSESLTGYTEAFF	TGTGCCAGCAGCGAATCTCTGACAGGCTACACTGAAGCTTTCTTT
TRBV6-5	TRBJ2-3	TRBD2	-	CASSYNRGGTDTQYF	TGTGCCAGCAGTTACAACCGGGGGGGAACAGATACGCAGTATTTT
TRBV20-1	TRBJ1-1	-	-	CSASSKLAFF	TGCAGTGCTAGTTCGAAGTTGGCTTTCTTT
TRBV5-5	TRBJ2-1	TRBD2	-	CASRRLLAGEGSEQFF	TGTGCCAGCAGGCGCTTACTAGCGGGAGAAGGTAGTGAGCAGTTCTTC
TRBV12-2	TRBJ2-7	-	-	CASRYKKERGGLHYEQYF	TGTGCAAGTCGCTACAAAAAGGAGCGGGGGGGCCTTCATTACGAGCAGTACTTC
TRBV6-5	TRBJ1-1	-	-	CASSFRIDGTEAFF	TGTGCCAGCAGTTTCCGAATTGATGGTACTGAAGCTTTCTTT
TRBV2	TRBJ2-7	-	-	CASTGTPTPYEQYF	TGTGCCAGTACCGGGACTCCAACGCCCTACGAGCAGTACTTC
TRBV7-8	TRBJ1-5	-	-	CASSLVSGGNQPQHF	TGTGCCAGCAGCTTAGTGTCAGGGGGCAATCAGCCCCAGCATTTT
TRBV28	TRBJ1-4	TRBD1	-	CASVRQGPTGEKLFF	TGTGCCAGCGTACGACAGGGCCCTACTGGGGAAAAACTGTTTTTT
TRBV5-1	TRBJ1-2	-	-	CASSAHREGYTF	TGCGCCAGCAGCGCACACAGGGAAGGCTACACCTTC
TRBV6-1	TRBJ2-7	TRBD1	-	CASSVTGQAVVYEQYF	TGTGCCAGCAGTGTGACGGGACAGGCCGTCGTTTACGAGCAGTACTTC
TRBV9	TRBJ2-2	TRBD2	-	CASSRPTSAGELFF	TGTGCCAGCAGTCGACCCACTAGCGCCGGGGAGCTGTTTTTT
TRBV11-2	TRBJ2-1	-	-	CASSFSQRSSYNEQFF	TGTGCCAGCAGCTTTTCGCAGCGGAGCTCCTACAATGAGCAGTTCTTC
TRBV7-2	TRBJ1-2	TRBD1	-	CASSRLQGDYGYTF	TGTGCCAGCAGCCGCCTGCAGGGGGACTATGGCTACACCTTC
TRBV6-5	TRBJ1-2	-	-	CASSLTESYGYTF	TGTGCCAGCAGTTTGACAGAATCTTATGGCTACACCTTC
TRBV5-4	TRBJ2-7	-	-	CASSLQDYEQYF	TGTGCCAGCAGCTTGCAGGACTACGAGCAGTACTTC
TRBV28	TRBJ2-7	-	-	CASSLPPRGVNTYEQYF	TGTGCCAGCAGTTTACCCCCGAGGGGGGTAAACACCTACGAGCAGTACTTC
TRBV10-3	TRBJ2-5	-	once	CATLSGFGETQYF	TGTGCCACCCTATCGGGGTTCGGGGAGACCCAGTACTTC
TRBV29-1	TRBJ1-5	-	-	CSALGGNNQPQHF	TGCAGCGCCCTTGGGGGAAACAATCAGCCCCAGCATTTT
TRBV5-5	TRBJ2-7	-	-	CASSLGQTSSYEQYF	TGTGCCAGCAGCTTGGGACAGACAAGCTCCTACGAGCAGTACTTC
TRBV27	TRBJ2-6	-	-	CASSTRSSGANVLTF	TGTGCCAGCAGTACGAGGAGTTCTGGGGCCAACGTCCTGACTTTC
TRBV5-6	TRBJ1-2	TRBD1	-	CASSSGQGANYGYTF	TGTGCCAGCAGCTCCGGACAGGGGGCTAACTATGGCTACACCTTC